These T cell receptor beta chains were read from a single sample in a study of T cell clonotyping in hematopoietic cell transplantation. The data were produced by immunoSEQ multiplex PCR, yet TCRdb's version contains in-frame clones alone and is incomplete. The repertoire consists of 13,000 to 15,000 clones, with roughly 94% occurring once and the leading ten covering 4.5%. The source was PBMCs, collected 30 days after allogeneic stem cell transplant. The receptors were gathered from a male patient over 55 who had an allogeneic stem cell transplant from an unrelated donor, so the T cells may come from the graft donor. Some clones in this sample may be carry-over from other donors' samples. Both conserved end residues are part of each CDR3. A D gene is named only where the DNA matches it firmly. Clone size appears in some rows only: once, few, many, or a class for an expanded clone.

v_gene	d_gene	abundance	j_gene	CDR3aa	CDR3nt
TRBV2	TRBD1	.	TRBJ1-2	CASSEWQGADYGYTF	TGTGCCAGCAGTGAATGGCAGGGGGCCGACTATGGCTACACCTTC
TRBV29-1	.	.	TRBJ2-6	CSVKGGSSGANVLTF	TGCAGCGTTAAAGGGGGAAGCTCTGGGGCCAACGTCCTGACTTTC
TRBV6-4	TRBD2	few	TRBJ2-1	CASSATSGGNEQFF	TGTGCCAGCAGTGCTACTAGCGGGGGAAATGAGCAGTTCTTC
TRBV5-1	.	.	TRBJ2-7	CASSPDSPSYEQYF	TGCGCCAGCAGCCCGGACAGCCCGTCCTACGAGCAGTACTTC
TRBV6-1	.	.	TRBJ1-1	CASSGRGGPNTEAFF	TGTGCCAGCAGTGGCCGGGGGGGTCCTAACACTGAAGCTTTCTTT
TRBV5-6	.	.	TRBJ2-2	CASSLPGELFF	TGTGCCAGCAGCTTGCCTGGGGAGCTGTTTTTT
TRBV6-1	.	.	TRBJ1-1	CASRRVAEAFF	TGTGCCAGCAGACGGGTCGCTGAAGCTTTCTTT
TRBV29-1	TRBD1	.	TRBJ1-2	CSVEGGTANYGYTF	TGCAGCGTTGAGGGGGGGACAGCTAACTATGGCTACACCTTC
TRBV5-6	.	.	TRBJ1-1	CASSLGSLGAFF	TGTGCCAGCAGCTTGGGGTCGTTAGGCGCTTTCTTT
TRBV19	.	.	TRBJ2-2	CASSHLQAAGELFF	TGTGCCAGTAGTCATCTACAAGCGGCCGGGGAGCTGTTTTTT
TRBV4-1	.	.	TRBJ1-2	CASSQTGLYGYTF	TGCGCCAGCAGCCAAACGGGGCTCTATGGCTACACCTTC
TRBV28	.	.	TRBJ2-7	CASSLISMSAPYEQYF	TGTGCCAGCAGTTTAATTTCGATGTCGGCGCCCTACGAGCAGTACTTC
TRBV7-2	TRBD1	.	TRBJ1-2	CASSFSFGTASYGYTF	TGTGCCAGCAGCTTTAGCTTCGGGACAGCGTCTTATGGCTACACCTTC
TRBV7-6	.	once	TRBJ2-2	CASSREGRTGELFF	TGTGCCAGCAGCCGCGAGGGGAGGACCGGGGAGCTGTTTTTT
TRBV7-6	.	.	TRBJ1-1	CASSLGVGGNTEAFF	TGTGCCAGCAGCTTAGGAGTTGGTGGGAACACTGAAGCTTTCTTT
TRBV10-3	.	.	TRBJ2-3	CAITPGHSTDTQYF	TGTGCCATCACCCCGGGACATTCCACAGATACGCAGTATTTT
TRBV19	.	.	TRBJ1-2	CASSAYRDGYTF	TGTGCCAGTAGTGCCTACAGGGATGGCTACACCTTC
TRBV4-1	.	.	TRBJ2-7	CASSRNGGSTYEQYF	TGCGCCAGCAGCCGTAATGGGGGGTCAACCTACGAGCAGTACTTC